The following is a T cell receptor beta chain sequence with its context. Germline trimming cut 5 bases from V and 5 bases from J; bases unmatched to any gene: 5. In germline, CDR1 is LNHDA, CDR2 SQIVND (reference sequence). The CDR3 is 14 amino acids. The repertoire was sequenced with immunoSEQ multiplex PCR; TCRdb's copy has only in-frame clones and lacks some. Among around 30,000 clones listed, 89% were seen once. The data originate from a study of chemoradiotherapy in HPV16-positive cancers. The clonotype originates from a human donor with HPV-associated anogenital cancer. The chain recombines TRBV19 with TRBJ1-5, with TRBD1 matching 8 bases. The input for sequencing was blood, taken from a patient who underwent chemoradiotherapy. DNA for the CDR3: TGTGCCAGTAGTCAGGGGGCCGGAGATCAGCCCCAGCATTTT. This sequence encodes CASSQGAGDQPQHF. The full variable domain, its missing parts supplied by reference TRBV19 and TRBJ1-5, is DGGITQSPKYLFRKEGQNVTLSCEQNLNHDAMYWYRQDPGQGLRLIYYSQIVNDFQKGDIAEGYSVSREKKESFPLTVTSAQKNPTAFYLCASSQGAGDQPQHFGDGTRLSIL.